Following are 21 T cell receptor beta chains from one sample sequenced in a study of T cells in Graves' hyperthyroidism and ophthalmopathy. What was amplified from RNA transcripts were TCR beta CDR3 regions. A first-round RT-PCR of the TCR CDR3 used the HTBI primer set. TCRdb itself ran the multiplex PCR reads through MiXCR, one entry per CDR3 protein. The data contain approximately 480,000 distinct CDR3 sequences, around 21% of them singletons. The sample was blood. Every receptor here comes from a man aged 18 to 35 with Graves' hyperthyroidism.

Ten or more counts support this clonotype. V gene TRBV20-1 combines with J gene TRBJ2-7; the D call may be TRBD1 or TRBD2 (5 bases each). Looked up from germline, CDR1 is DFQATT and CDR2 is SNEGSKA (reference sequence). The CDR3 contains 14 residues. Deletions cut 6 bases from V and 3 bases from J, with 18 bases between. The CDR3 nucleotides are TGCAGTGCGATTGTCCCGGGACGGCACTACGAGCAGTACTTC. It encodes CSAIVPGRHYEQYF.

This chain joins TRBV2 and TRBJ1-5; no clear D gene. The V gene's germline CDR1 is SNHLY and CDR2 FYNNEI. CDR3 length: 16 amino acids. Trimming cost V 1 base and J 0 bases, with 10 bases left between them. DNA for the CDR3: TGTGCCAGCAGTGAAGACAATTCTTATAGCAATCAGCCCCAGCATTTT. This translates into CASSEDNSYSNQPQHF. The whole variable domain, filled in from reference TRBV2 and TRBJ1-5, reads EPEVTQTPSHQVTQMGQEVILRCVPISNHLYFYWYRQILGQKVEFLVSFYNNEISEKSEIFDDQFSVERPDGSNFTLKIRSTKLEDSAMYFCASSEDNSYSNQPQHFGDGTRLSIL.

This clonotype was counted at least ten times. The chain is built from TRBV6-1 and TRBJ2-7; D remains unclear. The V end was cut by 4 bases, the J end by 5 bases, with 18 bases between. The germline gives CDR1 MNHNS, CDR2 SASEGT. The CDR3 contains 15 residues. The CDR3 DNA sequence: TGTGCCAGCAGTGTTCTGACAAACGGAATAGACGAGCAGTACTTC. Protein sequence: CASSVLTNGIDEQYF.

At least ten counts were recorded for this clonotype. The chain couples TRBV4-1 to TRBJ2-5, with 11 bases fitting TRBD2. Unmatched junction bases numbered 4, after V lost 0 bases and J lost 4 bases. CDR3 length: 16 amino acids. Germline-derived CDR1 and CDR2 are MGHRA and YSYEKL. CDR3 protein: CASSQETSGALETQYF. In DNA, the CDR3 is TGCGCCAGCAGCCAAGAGACTAGCGGGGCGCTAGAGACCCAGTACTTC.

This clonotype was observed once. A junction boundary mismatches the germline segment, possibly from a read error. The J gene is TRBJ2-2, the V gene TRBV11-2, with a weak D call TRBD2 (6 bases). Looked up from germline, CDR1 is SGHAT and CDR2 is FQNNGV. The CDR3 has 16 amino acids. The CDR3 spells CASSPLGTHYGGELLF. As DNA, the CDR3 is TGTGCCAGCAGCCCCCTCGGGACTCATTATGGCGGGGAGCTGTTGTTT.

At least ten counts were recorded for this clonotype. The V call is TRBV12-3 or TRBV12-4, the J call TRBJ1-5; no clear D gene. The CDR3 has 13 residues. Trimming removed 3 bases from V and 5 bases from J, with 8 bases in between. The CDR3 reads CASSFSLYQPQHF. As DNA, the CDR3 is TGTGCCAGCAGTTTTTCCCTGTATCAGCCCCAGCATTTT.

This clonotype was detected ten times or more. The chain employs TRBV7-2 and TRBJ1-1; 7 bases are a match to TRBD1. The CDR3 has 12 residues. In germline, CDR1 is SGHTA, CDR2 FQGNSA. Trimming took 5 bases from V and 11 from J; bases not matched to a gene: 8. The CDR3 is CASSLDRDRAFF. CDR3 sequence (DNA): TGTGCCAGCAGCCTTGACAGGGATCGCGCTTTCTTT.

The chain joins TRBV19 to TRBJ2-7, with 7 bases identical to TRBD1. Germline V gene lookup returns CDR1 LNHDA and CDR2 SQIVND (reference sequence). V was pared by 3 bases and J by 5 bases, with 7 bases of the junction left unmatched. This CDR3 region has 14 residues. The CDR3 here is CASSIDRDRDEQYF. The CDR3 coding sequence is TGTGCCAGTAGTATCGACAGGGATAGGGACGAGCAGTACTTC.

This rearrangement joins TRBV5-6 to TRBJ2-7; D might be TRBD2 (5 bases). This CDR3 spans 14 amino acids. Germline V gene lookup returns CDR1 SGHDT and CDR2 YYEEEE. Trimming removed 1 base from V and 3 bases from J, with 11 bases in between. Here the CDR3 DNA reads TGTGCCAGCAGCTTGACGGGGAGAGGCTACGAGCAGTACTTC. Its translation: CASSLTGRGYEQYF.

This clonotype was detected a few times. J is TRBJ2-2 and V is TRBV6-1, with D perhaps matching TRBD2 (5 bases). Trimming removed 6 bases from V and 0 bases from J, with 8 bases in between. The germline V gene has CDR1 MNHNS and CDR2 SASEGT. The CDR3 runs to 14 residues. The CDR3 is CASRPAANTGELFF. The CDR3, as DNA: TGTGCCAGCAGACCAGCGGCGAACACCGGGGAGCTGTTTTTT.

This chain uses TRBV11-2 with TRBJ2-7; tentative D call: TRBD1 (5 bases). CDR3 size: 14 residues. V gave up 7 bases and J gave up 7 bases, with 20 bases separating them. CDR1 is SGHAT and CDR2 is FQNNGV in the germline V gene. Here the CDR3 reads CASTSNRRPGEQYF. CDR3 sequence (DNA): TGTGCCAGCACATCTAACAGGCGACCAGGGGAGCAGTACTTC.

This clonotype was recorded many times. The genes are TRBV2 and TRBJ2-7; unclear D gene. Trimming removed 4 bases at V and 2 bases at J, with 15 bases between. Germline values: CDR1 SNHLY, CDR2 FYNNEI. The CDR3 runs to 15 residues. The CDR3 sequence is CASSGPWVTTYEQYF. In nucleotides, the CDR3 is TGTGCCAGCAGTGGACCGTGGGTAACTACCTACGAGCAGTACTTC.

There are many counts of this clonotype. J is TRBJ1-6 and V is TRBV2; maybe TRBD1 (6 bases). This CDR3 has 15 amino acids. Germline CDR1 SNHLY, CDR2 FYNNEI. Trimming stripped 6 bases from V and 4 bases from J, with 13 bases between. The CDR3 is CASSGGQRYNSPLHF. The CDR3, as DNA: TGTGCCAGCAGCGGGGGGCAACGGTATAATTCACCCCTCCACTTT. Full variable domain (missing parts from reference TRBV2 and TRBJ1-6): EPEVTQTPSHQVTQMGQEVILRCVPISNHLYFYWYRQILGQKVEFLVSFYNNEISEKSEIFDDQFSVERPDGSNFTLKIRSTKLEDSAMYFCASSGGQRYNSPLHFGNGTRLTVT.

This clonotype was seen at least ten times. The genes are TRBV12-3 or TRBV12-4 and TRBJ2-5; 8 nucleotides line up with TRBD2. This CDR3 comprises 14 residues. J was trimmed by 4 bases and V by 1 base; bases with no gene match: 2. DNA for the CDR3: TGTGCCAGCAGTTTAGGCGGGGGGCCAGAGACCCAGTACTTC. It specifies CASSLGGGPETQYF.

This clonotype occurred many times. V gene TRBV6-2 or TRBV6-3 combines with J gene TRBJ1-1; 8 bases agree with TRBD1. Germline V gene data show CDR1 as MNHEY and CDR2 as SVGEGT. This CDR3 is built from 13 residues. Trimming removed 8 bases from V and 1 base from J; junction bases left unmatched: 3. This chain's CDR3 is CASDDRGNTEAFF. CDR3 in DNA: TGTGCCAGCGATGACAGGGGGAACACTGAAGCTTTCTTT.

The rearrangement links TRBV6-1 to TRBJ2-5, with D possibly TRBD1 on 6 matching bases. Germline CDR1 is MNHNS and CDR2 is SASEGT. V shed 5 bases and J shed 2 bases, with 9 bases lying between them. The CDR3 extends over 13 amino acids. CDR3 sequence: CASSKQGQETQYF. The CDR3 DNA reads TGTGCCAGCAGTAAACAGGGTCAAGAGACCCAGTACTTC.

This clonotype was detected ten times or more. The V gene is TRBV15, the J gene TRBJ1-2, with a weak D call TRBD1 (6 bases). The ends were cut back, 1 base at V and 4 bases at J, with 10 bases in the middle. CDR1 and CDR2 (germline): LNHNV, YYDKDF (reference sequence). This CDR3 has 14 residues. The CDR3 spells CATSRGRGIYGYTF. CDR3 sequence (DNA): TGTGCCACCAGCAGAGGCAGGGGAATCTATGGCTACACCTTC. The whole variable domain, remainder taken from reference TRBV15 and TRBJ1-2, is DAMVIQNPRYQVTQFGKPVTLSCSQTLNHNVMYWYQQKSSQAPKLLFHYYDKDFNNEADTPDNFQSRRPNTSFCFLDIRSPGLGDTAMYLCATSRGRGIYGYTFGSGTRLTVV.

This clonotype was observed at least ten times. The rearrangement uses TRBV12-3 or TRBV12-4 and TRBJ1-1, with 9 bases fitting TRBD1. The J segment lost 9 bases and the V segment lost 8 bases, leaving 7 bases of the junction unmatched. This CDR3 region has 12 residues. The CDR3 is CASRAGTGQAFF. The CDR3, as DNA: TGTGCCAGCCGCGCCGGGACAGGGCAAGCTTTCTTT.

This clonotype was recorded at least ten times. The rearrangement joins TRBV6-1 to TRBJ1-1; D is possibly TRBD1 (6 bases). The CDR3 is 14 residues long. Trimming shortened V by 0 bases and J by 10 bases, and 15 bases separated the two germline ends. Per germline, CDR1 MNHNS and CDR2 SASEGT. The CDR3 DNA reads as TGTGCCAGCAGTGAAGCGCTTGGGGGGCCCGGAGCTTTCTTT. It is translated as CASSEALGGPGAFF.

This clonotype appeared once. This chain joins TRBV6-5 and TRBJ1-1, with unresolved D. This CDR3 spans 13 amino acids. Germline-derived CDR1 and CDR2 are MNHEY and SVGAGI. V lost 2 bases and J 8 bases, leaving 12 bases between the germline ends. The CDR3 DNA reads as TGTGCCAGCAGTTACAAGGCGGCAGCCGAAGCTTTCTTT. This translates into CASSYKAAAEAFF.

A few counts support this clonotype. The chain joins TRBV12-3 or TRBV12-4 to TRBJ1-3, with TRBD1 as a possible D gene (5 bases). The V gene lost 6 bases and the J gene lost 2 bases, with 11 bases spanning the gap. The CDR3 length is 14 residues. The CDR3 DNA follows: TGTGCCAGCAGGGGCGGGGGGACTGGAAACACCATATATTTT. Amino acid sequence: CASRGGGTGNTIYF.